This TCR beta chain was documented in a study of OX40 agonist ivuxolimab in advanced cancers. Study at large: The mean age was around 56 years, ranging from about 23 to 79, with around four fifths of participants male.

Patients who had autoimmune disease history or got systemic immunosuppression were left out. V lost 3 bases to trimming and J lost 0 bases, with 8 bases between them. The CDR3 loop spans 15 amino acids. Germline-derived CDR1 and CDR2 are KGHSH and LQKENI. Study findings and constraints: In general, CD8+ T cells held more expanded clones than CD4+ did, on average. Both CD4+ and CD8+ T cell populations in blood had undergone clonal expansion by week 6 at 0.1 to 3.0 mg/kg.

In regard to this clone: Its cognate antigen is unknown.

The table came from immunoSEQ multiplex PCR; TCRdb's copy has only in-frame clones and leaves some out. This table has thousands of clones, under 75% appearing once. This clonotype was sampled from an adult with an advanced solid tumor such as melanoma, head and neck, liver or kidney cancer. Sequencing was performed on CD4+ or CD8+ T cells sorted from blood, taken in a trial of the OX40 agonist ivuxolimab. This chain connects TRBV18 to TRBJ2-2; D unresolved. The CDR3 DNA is TGTGCCAGCTCACCGTTAAGTTCGAACACCGGGGAGCTGTTTTTT. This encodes CASSPLSSNTGELFF.